One sample yielded the 18 T cell receptor beta chains listed below, sequenced in a study of blood T cell repertoires in COVID-19. The table came from immunoSEQ multiplex PCR; TCRdb's copy has only in-frame clones and leaves some out. Of about 240,000 clones listed, around 83% were seen once; the top ten hold 9.5% to 15%. The material sequenced was peripheral blood. Source of these receptors: an older woman with active or convalescent COVID-19.

The chain recombines TRBV5-4 with TRBJ1-2; D may be TRBD1 (5 bases). V was trimmed by 4 bases and J by 8 bases, leaving 18 bases between them. Per the germline V gene, CDR1 is SGHNT and CDR2 is YYREEE (reference sequence). The CDR3 is 14 residues long. CDR3 loop: CASSLDRGLLGYTF. In DNA, the CDR3 is TGTGCCAGCAGCCTCGACAGAGGCCTCCTGGGCTACACCTTC.

The chain uses TRBV12-5 and TRBJ1-2, with 7 bases matching TRBD1. Germline CDR1 and CDR2: LGHNT and FRNRAP. The CDR3 runs 19 residues. J lost 5 bases, V lost 0 bases, and 18 bases had no gene match. The CDR3 bases are TGTGCTAGTGGTTTGGTTCTCCTCCCGGGACAGAGACTTCGGTATGGCTACACCTTC. This encodes CASGLVLLPGQRLRYGYTF.

Regarding this clone: The same CDR3 arises from other DNA sequences in this sample as well. The chain links TRBV18 to TRBJ1-1; no clear D gene. CDR1 is KGHSH, CDR2 LQKENI, per germline. Trimming cost V 1 base and J 1 base, with 7 bases left between them. The CDR3 consists of 14 residues. CDR3 loop: CASSPRQENTEAFF. The DNA for the CDR3 is TGTGCCAGCTCACCACGGCAGGAGAACACTGAAGCTTTCTTT.

J is TRBJ1-5 and V is TRBV12-3 or TRBV12-4; no definite D call. This CDR3 is built from 13 residues. V was pared by 3 bases and J by 4 bases, with 7 bases between. The chain's CDR3 is CASSFAGNQPQHF. As DNA, the CDR3 is TGTGCCAGCAGTTTCGCGGGGAATCAGCCCCAGCATTTT.

The chain is built from TRBV5-6 and TRBJ2-3; D is uncertain. Germline loops: CDR1 SGHDT, CDR2 YYEEEE. The CDR3 consists of 13 residues. With 1 base removed from V and 4 bases from J, the gap between germline ends came to 7 bases. CDR3 coding DNA: TGTGCCAGCAGCTTGCCGTCGTCAGATACGCAGTATTTT. Translation gives CASSLPSSDTQYF. The whole variable domain, remainder taken from reference TRBV5-6 and TRBJ2-3, is DAGVTQSPTHLIKTRGQQVTLRCSPKSGHDTVSWYQQALGQGPQFIFQYYEEEERQRGNFPDRFSGHQFPNYSSELNVNALLLGDSALYLCASSLPSSDTQYFGPGTRLTVL.

The chain combines TRBV19 with TRBJ1-2, with 8 nucleotides matching TRBD1. Trimming cost V 5 bases and J 5 bases; bases outside gene matches: 16. Germline CDR1 reads LNHDA; CDR2 reads SQIVND (reference sequence). The CDR3 has 17 residues. The CDR3 DNA sequence: TGTGCCAGTAGTTATCCTCCCCGTGACAGGGGAGGATATGGCTACACCTTC. Translating it yields CASSYPPRDRGGYGYTF.

V gene TRBV5-4 combines with J gene TRBJ1-2; D is possibly TRBD1 (6 bases). Germline values: CDR1 SGHNT, CDR2 YYREEE (reference sequence). The CDR3 is 15 residues long. V was pared by 4 bases and J by 7 bases, with 20 bases between. CDR3 coding DNA: TGTGCCAGCAGCCGTCGGGAGGGGGGCCTTGGTGGCTACACCTTC. Amino acid sequence: CASSRREGGLGGYTF.

The rearrangement uses TRBV7-3 and TRBJ1-5; 9 bases line up with TRBD1. The CDR3 is 14 residues long. J gave up 9 bases and V 7 bases, and 10 bases lay outside the gene matches. Germline loops: CDR1 SGHTA, CDR2 FQGTGA. The DNA of the CDR3 is TGTGCCAGCATTTTACACAGGGGGCGTCTGCCCCAGCATTTT. Its translation is CASILHRGRLPQHF.

This chain uses TRBV4-1 with TRBJ2-1; 7 nucleotides match TRBD2. The V gene's germline CDR1 is MGHRA and CDR2 YSYEKL. This CDR3 is built from 13 residues. V trimming: 0 bases; J trimming: 9 bases; junction bases outside the gene matches: 2. The CDR3 sequence: CASSQEGRGEQFF. As DNA, the CDR3 is TGCGCCAGCAGCCAAGAAGGGAGGGGTGAGCAGTTCTTC.

The chain has TRBV3-1 (or the pseudogene TRBV3-2) and TRBJ1-2; a weak D match, TRBD1 (5 bases). The germline V gene encodes CDR1 LGHDT and CDR2 YNNKEL (reference sequence). Trimming left V 3 bases short and J 7 bases short, with 18 bases between. CDR3 length: 15 amino acids. The CDR3: CASSQRGQGPGGYTF. As DNA, the CDR3 is TGTGCCAGCAGCCAGAGAGGTCAGGGCCCGGGTGGCTACACCTTC.

The rearrangement links TRBV5-1 to TRBJ2-4; D remains unclear. V lost 0 bases to trimming and J lost 4 bases, with 5 bases between them. The CDR3 spans 13 residues. Per the germline V gene, CDR1 is SGHRS and CDR2 is YFSETQ. The CDR3 protein is CASSLDGKNIQYF. The CDR3 nucleotides read TGCGCCAGCAGCTTGGACGGGAAAAACATTCAGTACTTC.

This chain connects TRBV6-1 to TRBJ2-7, with D perhaps TRBD1 (5 bases). The CDR3 contains 13 residues. The V end was cut by 3 bases, the J end by 11 bases, with 17 bases between. CDR1 is MNHNS and CDR2 is SASEGT in the germline V gene. The CDR3 is CASSEGRGWEKYF. CDR3 DNA sequence: TGTGCCAGCAGTGAGGGAAGGGGTTGGGAAAAGTACTTC.

V gene TRBV19 combines with J gene TRBJ2-7; possible D gene TRBD2, 8 bases. Germline V gene sequence: CDR1 LNHDA, CDR2 SQIVND (reference sequence). Trimming removed 4 bases from V and 2 bases from J, with 15 bases in between. CDR3 length: 15 residues. The CDR3 region has the DNA TGTGCCAGTAGTACACACGGGAGGGGGCCCTACGAGCAGTACTTC. Residues: CASSTHGRGPYEQYF.

This clone was observed a few times. In nucleotides, the CDR3 is TGTGCCAGCAGTGTTTCAGGGGGCATCAATCAGCCCCAGCATTTT. Translated: CASSVSGGINQPQHF. The rearrangement uses TRBV2 and TRBJ1-5, with 8 positions matching TRBD1. The CDR3 contains 15 residues. Trimming at V came to 4 bases and at J to 3 bases, leaving 5 bases not matched to a gene. CDR1 SNHLY and CDR2 FYNNEI come from the germline V gene.

The V gene is TRBV29-1, the J gene TRBJ1-4, with D tentatively TRBD1 (6 bases). Trimming shortened V by 7 bases and J by 4 bases, and 16 bases separated the two germline ends. Germline V lookup: CDR1 SQVTM, CDR2 ANQGSEA. The CDR3 runs 14 residues. The CDR3 region is CSASGERGNEKLFF. The CDR3 DNA follows: TGCAGCGCTTCAGGGGAGCGGGGTAATGAAAAACTGTTTTTT.

This clone was observed once. This specimen includes other DNA sequences encoding the same CDR3. The rearrangement links TRBV9 to TRBJ1-6; D perhaps matches TRBD1 (5 bases). There are 16 residues in the CDR3. V lost 4 bases to trimming and J lost 0 bases, with 11 bases between them. In germline, CDR1 is SGDLS, CDR2 YYNGEE. This CDR3 is CASSPRQSSYNSPLHF. In DNA, the CDR3 is TGTGCCAGCAGCCCTCGACAGAGCTCCTATAATTCACCCCTCCACTTT.

This clone has only one observation. V is TRBV7-2 and J is TRBJ1-6; D gene uncertain. The germline gives CDR1 SGHTA, CDR2 FQGNSA. The V and J ends lost 7 bases and 0 bases respectively, with 10 bases between them. The CDR3 covers 15 residues. The DNA of the CDR3 is TGTGCCAGCAAACCCTTGAGCTCCTATAATTCACCCCTCCACTTT. This sequence encodes CASKPLSSYNSPLHF.

This chain uses TRBV19 with TRBJ2-2, with D tentatively TRBD1 (6 bases). This CDR3 comprises 15 residues. V was clipped by 6 bases and J by 7 bases, with 18 bases between them. Germline-derived CDR1 and CDR2 are LNHDA and SQIVND (reference sequence). The DNA for the CDR3 is TGTGCCAGTAGCCCGGGGCCCGCCAGGGGCGGGGAGCTGTTTTTT. It encodes CASSPGPARGGELFF.